Listed below are T cell receptor beta chains from one sample, sequenced in a study of tumor-infiltrating lymphocytes in primary liver carcinoma. From the multiplex PCR reads, TCRdb called clonotypes with MiXCR, one entry per CDR3 protein. Among fewer than 400,000 distinct CDR3 sequences listed, roughly 60% were seen once. Material: peripheral blood. The receptors come from a man aged 40-50 years with primary liver carcinoma and hepatitis B virus infection. CDR3s include the opening cysteine and the closing phenylalanine or tryptophan. The D gene is left open where the match is weak. Some rows have no size entry. The others give once, few or many, or a class for an expanded clone.

d_call	v_call	j_call	clone_size	cdr3_nt	cdr3_aa
NA	TRBV28	TRBJ1-3	few	TGTGCCAGTTTCCAGGGTACCCCCTCTGGAAACACCATATATTTT	CASFQGTPSGNTIYF
NA	TRBV29-1	TRBJ2-3	once	TGCTGCGCCTGGGACACGCCTCCTTCAGATACGCAGTATTTT	CCAWDTPPSDTQYF
NA	TRBV28	TRBJ1-6	NA	TGTGCCAGCAGTTTCCGGCCGCCGGGGTCACCCCTCCACTTT	CASSFRPPGSPLHF
NA	TRBV7-8	TRBJ2-2	few	TGTGCCAGCAGCCCTCGTGCGAACACCGGGGAGCTGTTTTTT	CASSPRANTGELFF
NA	TRBV12-3/TRBV12-4	TRBJ2-2	many	TGTGCCAGCAGCCAACCGGGCAGGGAGCTGTTTTTT	CASSQPGRELFF
NA	TRBV5-5	TRBJ2-2	many	TGTGCCAGCAGCTTGATCCTCGACGTGGGGGAGCTGTTTTTT	CASSLILDVGELFF
TRBD1	TRBV6-5	TRBJ2-7	many	TGTGCCAGCAGTCTACTGGGGGCAGGGGGATCGGGCGAGCAGTACTTC	CASSLLGAGGSGEQYF
TRBD1	TRBV30	TRBJ1-5	NA	TGTGCCTGGAGTGGGGGACAGGGCAATCAGCCCCAGCATTTT	CAWSGGQGNQPQHF
TRBD2	TRBV6-2/TRBV6-3	TRBJ2-3	NA	TGTGCCAGCGGTTACGAGCCGGACGGGAGGGTCCCAGATACGCAGTATTTT	CASGYEPDGRVPDTQYF
NA	TRBV6-2/TRBV6-3	TRBJ2-7	NA	TGTGCCAGCATCCCCGACTGGGTCTACGAGCAGTGCTTC	CASIPDWVYEQCF
NA	TRBV11-1	TRBJ1-3	NA	TGTGCCAGCAGCTTTACTGCCAGTGGCCTGCGAGACTCCATATATTTT	CASSFTASGLRDSIYF
NA	TRBV28	TRBJ2-4	NA	TGTGCCAGCACCCCCGCCGGGGGAAACATTCAGTACTTC	CASTPAGGNIQYF
NA	TRBV7-3	TRBJ2-5	NA	TGTGCCAGCAGCTCGACCGGTAGCGTATTGGGGGAGACCCAGTACTTC	CASSSTGSVLGETQYF
NA	TRBV29-1	TRBJ2-1	NA	TGCAGCGGAGAGCGGTACCTAGGTGAGCAGTTCTTC	CSGERYLGEQFF
NA	TRBV6-5	TRBJ2-1	NA	TGTGCCAGCATTACGGACAGAGCCTACAATGAGCAGTTCTTC	CASITDRAYNEQFF
NA	TRBV4-1	TRBJ2-2	many	TGCGCCAGCAGCTCCTTGGTGGGGGCGGACACCGGGGAGCTGTTTTTT	CASSSLVGADTGELFF
NA	TRBV7-9	TRBJ2-2	NA	TGTGCCAGCAGCCAAACACCGAACACCGAGGAGCTGTTTTTT	CASSQTPNTEELFF
NA	TRBV10-3	TRBJ2-3	NA	TGTGCCATCTACCAGAGGGGACCGACCACAGATACGCAGTATTTC	CAIYQRGPTTDTQYF
NA	TRBV4-1	TRBJ2-5	NA	TGCGCCAGCAGACAAAAGCGGGCCCACCAAGAGACCCTGTACTTC	CASRQKRAHQETLYF
NA	TRBV6-6	TRBJ1-4	NA	TGTGCCAGCAGGTACGTGGGGGGAGATGAAAAACTGTTTTTT	CASRYVGGDEKLFF
NA	TRBV11-3	TRBJ2-3	few	TGTGCCAGCAGCTTACGGGGTGGCCCCGATGCGCAGTATTTT	CASSLRGGPDAQYF
NA	TRBV12-3/TRBV12-4	TRBJ2-1	NA	TGTGCCAGCAGTTCGTCCGGGACCCTCTGGGAGCAGTTCTTC	CASSSSGTLWEQFF
NA	TRBV5-5	TRBJ2-1	many	TGTGCCAGCAGCTTCACAATCCCCGGGACTGCTTACAATGAGCAGTTCTTC	CASSFTIPGTAYNEQFF
NA	TRBV30	TRBJ1-1	NA	TGTGCCTGGAGTGTTCGAGCAGGGATGAGCACTGAAGCTTTCTTT	CAWSVRAGMSTEAFF
TRBD2	TRBV5-1	TRBJ2-2	NA	TGCGCCAGCAGCCGCGGACTAGCGCTCGGGAAGCTGTTTTTT	CASSRGLALGKLFF
NA	TRBV11-3	TRBJ1-1	many	TGTGCCAGCAGCTTAGAGGGGAACACTGAAGCTTTCTTT	CASSLEGNTEAFF
NA	TRBV6-6	TRBJ2-1	many	TGTGCCAGCAGTCGACAACTTGAGCAGTTCTTC	CASSRQLEQFF
TRBD1	TRBV11-2	TRBJ2-2	few	TGTGCCAGCAGCCCGAGGACAGGGCCTAACACCGGGGAGCTGTTTTTT	CASSPRTGPNTGELFF
NA	TRBV25-1	TRBJ1-2	NA	TGTGCCAGCAGTGAATATACTAGGCCGCGCAACTATGGCTACACCTTC	CASSEYTRPRNYGYTF
NA	TRBV29-1	TRBJ2-5	many	TGCAGCGTGGACGGCCAAGAGACCCAGTACTTC	CSVDGQETQYF
NA	TRBV5-1	TRBJ1-1	few	TGCGCCAGCAGCCCTAACGTCGGGCAGCCGAACACTGAAGCTTTCTTT	CASSPNVGQPNTEAFF
TRBD1	TRBV7-9	TRBJ1-4	NA	TGTGCCAGCAGCACCCAGGGGGGGGCTGGTGAAAAACTGTTTTTT	CASSTQGGAGEKLFF
TRBD1	TRBV29-1	TRBJ2-3	NA	TGCAGCGTTGGTAGGGGGCCAGATACGCACTATTTT	CSVGRGPDTHYF
TRBD1	TRBV7-9	TRBJ2-7	NA	TGTGCCGGCAGTCTTGAGAAAGGGGGCGCTTACTTC	CAGSLEKGGAYF
NA	TRBV29-1	TRBJ2-5	NA	TGCAGCGTGGGGGAGTCTGAGACCCAGTACTTC	CSVGESETQYF
TRBD1	TRBV7-3	TRBJ2-2	NA	TGTGCCAGCAGCCCGAGGGCGGATACAGGGGTAACCGGGGAGCTGTTTTTT	CASSPRADTGVTGELFF
NA	TRBV5-4	TRBJ2-5	NA	TGCGCCAGCAGCTTGGGTGAGTCCGGCGAGACCCAGTACTTC	CASSLGESGETQYF
NA	TRBV5-1	TRBJ1-1	once	TGCGCCAGCAGCTTGGGGGACACCCGAGTATACACTGAAGCTTTCTTT	CASSLGDTRVYTEAFF
NA	TRBV10-3	TRBJ2-2	NA	TGTGCCATCAGCCTATCTTCCACGTCCGGGGAGCTGTTTTTT	CAISLSSTSGELFF
NA	TRBV10-3	TRBJ2-3	NA	TGTGCCATCATTGAGTCAGGGGATACGCAGTATTTT	CAIIESGDTQYF
NA	TRBV12-5	TRBJ2-2	few	TGTGCTAGTGCAGAGCAGAACACCGGGGAGCTGTTTTTT	CASAEQNTGELFF
NA	TRBV5-5	TRBJ2-2	NA	TGTGCCAGCAGCTTGGAGATACGGATGGTCACCGGGGAGCTGTTTTTT	CASSLEIRMVTGELFF
NA	TRBV6-6	TRBJ1-3	NA	TGTGTCAGCAGTTACCGACAGCCTAGCTCTGGGAACACCATATATTTT	CVSSYRQPSSGNTIYF
NA	TRBV6-1	TRBJ1-1	many	TGTGCCAGCAGTGAATTCAGGGGACTAATTAAAGCTTTCTTT	CASSEFRGLIKAFF
NA	TRBV5-1	TRBJ1-1	NA	TGCGCCAGCCAGGCCGCATCGAACACTGAAGCTTTCTTT	CASQAASNTEAFF
NA	TRBV11-3	TRBJ2-3	NA	TGTGCCGGCAGCTTTGGACGGTTCACAGATACACAGTATTTT	CAGSFGRFTDTQYF
TRBD2	TRBV19	TRBJ2-7	NA	TGTGCCAGTAGTCCCGCGGTAGCGGGAATCGGCGAGCAGTACTTC	CASSPAVAGIGEQYF
TRBD1	TRBV28	TRBJ1-3	NA	TGTGCCAGCAGTGTTCGACAGGGATTCACCATATATTTT	CASSVRQGFTIYF
NA	TRBV28	TRBJ2-2	few	TGTGCCAGCGGGGACGGGGACACCGGGGAGCTGTTTTTT	CASGDGDTGELFF
TRBD1	TRBV11-2	TRBJ2-1	NA	TGTGCCAGCAGCCCCACGACAGGGGCGAATGAGCAGTCCTTC	CASSPTTGANEQSF
NA	TRBV7-9	TRBJ2-1	NA	TGTGCCAGCAGCTTAGTGGGACTCCATTCCAATGAGCAGTTCTTC	CASSLVGLHSNEQFF
NA	TRBV29-1	TRBJ1-1	NA	TGCGGCGTCCGCGATAACTCTGAAGCTTTCTTT	CGVRDNSEAFF